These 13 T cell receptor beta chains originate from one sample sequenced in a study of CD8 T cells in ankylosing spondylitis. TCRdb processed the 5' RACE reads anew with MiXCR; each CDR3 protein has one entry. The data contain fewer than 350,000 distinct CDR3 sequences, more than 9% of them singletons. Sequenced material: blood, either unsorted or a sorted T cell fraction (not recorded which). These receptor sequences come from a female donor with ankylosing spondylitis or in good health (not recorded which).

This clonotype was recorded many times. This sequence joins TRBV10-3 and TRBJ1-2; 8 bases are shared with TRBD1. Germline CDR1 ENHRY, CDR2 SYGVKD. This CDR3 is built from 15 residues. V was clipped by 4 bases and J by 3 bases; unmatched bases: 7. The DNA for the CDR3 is TGTGCCATCAGTGCCCCCCAGGGGGCGGACTATGGCTACACCTTC. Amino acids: CAISAPQGADYGYTF.

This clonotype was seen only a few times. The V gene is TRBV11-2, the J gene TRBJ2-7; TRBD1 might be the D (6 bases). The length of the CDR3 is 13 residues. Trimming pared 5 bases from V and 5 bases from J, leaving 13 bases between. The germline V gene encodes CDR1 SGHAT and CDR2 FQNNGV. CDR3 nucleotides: TGTGCCAGCAGCCAATATAACAGGGACGAGCAGTACTTC. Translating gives CASSQYNRDEQYF.

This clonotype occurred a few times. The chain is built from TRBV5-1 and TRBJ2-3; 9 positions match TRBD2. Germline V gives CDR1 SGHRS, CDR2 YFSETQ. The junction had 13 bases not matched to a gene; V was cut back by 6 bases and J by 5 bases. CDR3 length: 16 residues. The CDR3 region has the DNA TGCGCCAGCACTCCGAGGGCGGGAGGGCCGGTAGATACGCAGTATTTT. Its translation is CASTPRAGGPVDTQYF.

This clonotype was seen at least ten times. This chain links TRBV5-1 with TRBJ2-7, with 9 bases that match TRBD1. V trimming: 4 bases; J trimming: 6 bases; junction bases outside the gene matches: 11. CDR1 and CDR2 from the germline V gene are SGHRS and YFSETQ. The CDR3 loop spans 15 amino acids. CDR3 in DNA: TGCGCCAGCAGCACTGCCGGGACAGGGCACCTCGAGCAGTACTTC. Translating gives CASSTAGTGHLEQYF.

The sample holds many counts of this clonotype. The chain's CDR3 is CASSLDTRTGTRTDTQYF. CDR3 DNA sequence: TGCGCCAGCAGCTTGGACACGAGGACAGGGACTCGCACAGATACGCAGTATTTT. The rearrangement uses TRBV5-1 and TRBJ2-3; 8 nucleotides align to TRBD1. The CDR3 length is 18 residues. The germline V gene encodes CDR1 SGHRS and CDR2 YFSETQ. Trimming took 0 bases from V and 1 from J; bases not matched to a gene: 10.

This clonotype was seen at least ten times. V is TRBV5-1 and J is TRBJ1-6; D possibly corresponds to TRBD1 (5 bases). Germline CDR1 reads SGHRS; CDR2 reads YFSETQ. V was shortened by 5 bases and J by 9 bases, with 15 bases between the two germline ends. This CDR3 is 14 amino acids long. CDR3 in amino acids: CASRGEGLFSPLHF. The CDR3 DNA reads TGCGCCAGCAGAGGGGAGGGGTTGTTTTCACCCCTCCACTTT.

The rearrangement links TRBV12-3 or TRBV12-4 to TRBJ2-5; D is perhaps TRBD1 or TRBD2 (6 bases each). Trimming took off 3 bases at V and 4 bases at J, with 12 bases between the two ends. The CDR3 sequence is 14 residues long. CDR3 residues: CASSFSQGGETQYF. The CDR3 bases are TGTGCCAGCAGTTTTTCACAGGGAGGAGAGACCCAGTACTTC.

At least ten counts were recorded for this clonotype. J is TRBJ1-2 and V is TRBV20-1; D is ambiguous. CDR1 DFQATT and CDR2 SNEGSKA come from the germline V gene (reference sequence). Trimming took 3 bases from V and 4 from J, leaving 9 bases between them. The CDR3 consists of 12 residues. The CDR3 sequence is CSASLGSYGYTF. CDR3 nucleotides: TGCAGTGCTAGTTTAGGATCCTATGGCTACACCTTC.

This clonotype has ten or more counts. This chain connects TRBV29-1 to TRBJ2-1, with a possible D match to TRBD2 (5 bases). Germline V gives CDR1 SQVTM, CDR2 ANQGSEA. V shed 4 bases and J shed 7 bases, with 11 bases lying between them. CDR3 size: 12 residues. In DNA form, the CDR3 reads TGCAGCGTTGCCGACTATGGGAATGAGCAGTTCTTC. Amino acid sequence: CSVADYGNEQFF.

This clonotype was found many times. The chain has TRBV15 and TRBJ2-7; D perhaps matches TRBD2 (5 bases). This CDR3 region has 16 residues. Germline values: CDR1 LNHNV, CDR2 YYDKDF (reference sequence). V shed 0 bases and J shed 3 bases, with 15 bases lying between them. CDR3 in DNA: TGTGCCACCAGCAGAGATGGTGCTAGCCCCTACTACGAGCAGTACTTC. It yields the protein CATSRDGASPYYEQYF.

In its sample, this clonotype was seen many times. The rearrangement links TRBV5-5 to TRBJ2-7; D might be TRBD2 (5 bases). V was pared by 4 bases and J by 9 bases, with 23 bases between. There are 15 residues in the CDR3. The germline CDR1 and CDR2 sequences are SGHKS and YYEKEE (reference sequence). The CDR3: CASSQRHREPLGQYF. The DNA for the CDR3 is TGTGCCAGCAGCCAAAGACACCGGGAACCCCTTGGGCAGTACTTC.

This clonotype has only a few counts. The CDR3 loop reads CASSLDRLGAFF. The CDR3 DNA reads as TGTGCCAGCAGCTTAGACCGACTGGGGGCTTTCTTT. This chain links TRBV7-9 with TRBJ1-1, with D unclear. The CDR3 loop spans 12 amino acids. CDR1 SEHNR and CDR2 FQNEAQ come from the germline V gene (reference sequence). Trimming stripped 1 base from V and 11 bases from J, with 11 bases between.

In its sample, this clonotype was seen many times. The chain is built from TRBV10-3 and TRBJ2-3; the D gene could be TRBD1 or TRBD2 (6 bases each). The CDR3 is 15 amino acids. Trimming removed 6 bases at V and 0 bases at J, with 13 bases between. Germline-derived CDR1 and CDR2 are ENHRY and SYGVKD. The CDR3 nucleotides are TGTGCCATCAGCCCTACAGGGACTAGCACAGATACGCAGTATTTT. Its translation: CAISPTGTSTDTQYF.